The 8 T cell receptor beta chains below all came from one sample that was sequenced in a study of cytomegalovirus exposure and HLA in healthy donors. The primer mix had 60 Vbeta and 13 Jbeta primers. The assay was immunoSEQ multiplex PCR, and TCRdb's table has in-frame clones only and misses some. Among about 78,000 clones listed, around 70% were seen once. Sequencing was done on a sample of PBMCs. The source of these receptors is a woman in her 40s in good health and CMV-seropositive.

V is TRBV29-1 and J is TRBJ2-4, with TRBD2 matching over 9 bases. After removal of 3 bases from V and 5 bases from J, the junction contained 8 bases not matched to a gene. Germline V gene sequence: CDR1 SQVTM, CDR2 ANQGSEA. The CDR3 covers 15 residues. The CDR3 sequence: CSVDQGGGAENIQYF. CDR3 coding DNA: TGCAGCGTTGACCAAGGCGGGGGGGCTGAAAACATTCAGTACTTC.

This sequence joins TRBV28 and TRBJ1-6; D gene unclear. This CDR3 has 14 amino acids. CDR1 MDHEN and CDR2 SYDVKM come from the germline V gene. V lost 5 bases, J lost 11 bases, and 16 bases lay in between. The DNA of the CDR3 is TGTGCCAGCAGTACCATCAGGAGGAATACACCCCTCCACTTT. The encoded protein is CASSTIRRNTPLHF.

V gene TRBV2 combines with J gene TRBJ1-5; 10 bases match TRBD1. V was clipped by 5 bases and J by 6 bases; unmatched bases: 7. Germline V CDR1 and CDR2: SNHLY, FYNNEI. The CDR3 has 15 residues. CDR3 residues: CASSFDRGLGQPQHF. In DNA, the CDR3 is TGTGCCAGCAGTTTCGACAGGGGGCTTGGTCAGCCCCAGCATTTT.

The chain employs TRBV6-1 and TRBJ2-5, with TRBD1 as a possible D gene (5 bases). This CDR3 contains 14 residues. CDR1 is MNHNS, CDR2 SASEGT, per germline. The V end was cut by 6 bases, the J end by 0 bases, with 11 bases between. This chain's CDR3 is CASSDPGNQETQYF. CDR3 nucleotide sequence: TGTGCCAGCAGCGACCCAGGGAACCAAGAGACCCAGTACTTC.

The count of this clone is one. This rearrangement joins TRBV28 to TRBJ2-2, with 7 bases lining up with TRBD2. With V trimmed by 2 bases and J by 5 bases, 14 bases remained unmatched. The germline V gene encodes CDR1 MDHEN and CDR2 SYDVKM. This CDR3 is 18 amino acids long. This chain's CDR3 is CASSLGLGLAVPTGELFF. In DNA, the CDR3 is TGTGCCAGCAGTTTAGGTTTGGGTCTAGCGGTACCAACCGGGGAGCTGTTTTTT.

The genes are TRBV4-1 and TRBJ2-3; D gene unclear. Trimming took 1 base from V and 4 from J, leaving 12 bases between them. The CDR3 runs 15 residues. Germline lookup yields CDR1 MGHRA and CDR2 YSYEKL. CDR3 DNA: TGCGCCAGCAGCCAAGGCGGAAGGAGTGCAGATACGCAGTATTTT. It specifies CASSQGGRSADTQYF.

In this sample, this clone turned up a few times. This chain joins TRBV2 and TRBJ1-1; D is undetermined. V was shortened by 6 bases and J by 8 bases, with 19 bases between the two germline ends. Germline V gene data show CDR1 as SNHLY and CDR2 as FYNNEI. The CDR3 has 14 amino acids. CDR3 in amino acids: CASSPRVVGGEAFF. The CDR3 DNA reads as TGTGCCAGCAGCCCGAGGGTAGTTGGTGGGGAAGCTTTCTTT.

This chain links TRBV30 with TRBJ1-5; 7 bases match TRBD1. The CDR3 totals 15 residues. Trimming removed 5 bases from V and 0 bases from J; junction bases left unmatched: 7. Germline CDR1 and CDR2: GTSNPN and SVGIG (reference sequence). CDR3 DNA sequence: TGTGCCTGGGGGGCAGGGGGGTATAGCAATCAGCCCCAGCATTTT. Encoded protein: CAWGAGGYSNQPQHF.